A single sample is the source of the 24 T cell receptor beta chains below, sequenced in a study of blood T cell repertoires in COVID-19 (dated by TCRdb to 2018 to 2020). Library preparation used the immunoSEQ multiplex PCR assay. The table was pulled from immuneACCESS by TCRdb, which kept in-frame rearrangements only. Such tables lose some clones; where checked, under half of the loss comes from unresolved V genes, and the rest has no known cause. The sample table shows 200,000 to 250,000 clones, and 85% to 90% are seen once. 2% to 3% of the sample rests with the top ten. The sequenced sample was peripheral blood. These receptors were collected from a man aged 25 to 40 with COVID-19, enrolled during active disease.

The chain couples TRBV6-6 to TRBJ1-1, with 7 bases lining up with TRBD1. The J segment lost 3 bases and the V segment lost 11 bases, leaving 6 bases of the junction unmatched. Germline values: CDR1 MNHNY, CDR2 SVGAGI (reference sequence). The CDR3 sequence is 12 residues long. The CDR3 loop is CAGRTGHTEAFF. The CDR3 DNA sequence: TGTGCCGGAAGGACAGGCCACACTGAAGCTTTCTTT.

This chain joins TRBV18 and TRBJ1-2; D remains unclear. CDR1 KGHSH and CDR2 LQKENI come from the germline V gene. The length of the CDR3 is 14 residues. V was cut by 0 bases and J by 6 bases, with 11 bases left in between. Written as DNA, the CDR3 is TGTGCCAGCTCACCACCGAACAGCCTCGATGGCTACACCTTC. This translates into CASSPPNSLDGYTF.

The chain employs TRBV19 and TRBJ2-7; D remains unclear. The germline V and J ends were trimmed by 3 bases and 3 bases, with 12 bases remaining between them. Germline loops: CDR1 LNHDA, CDR2 SQIVND (reference sequence). CDR3 length equals 14 residues. The CDR3 coding sequence is TGTGCCAGTAGTATGGGCCGGAATTACTACGAGCAGTACTTC. Protein sequence: CASSMGRNYYEQYF.

The genes are TRBV19 and TRBJ2-7; 7 nucleotides line up with TRBD1. With 5 bases clipped from V and 6 bases from J, the junction kept 7 bases outside the gene matches. Per germline, CDR1 LNHDA and CDR2 SQIVND (reference sequence). This CDR3 spans 13 amino acids. This chain's CDR3 is CASSLTGWREQYF. The DNA for the CDR3 is TGTGCCAGTAGTTTGACAGGGTGGCGCGAGCAGTACTTC.

The rearrangement links TRBV5-5 to TRBJ2-7; 11 bases are a match to TRBD1. After removal of 4 bases from V and 0 bases from J, the junction contained 12 bases not matched to a gene. This CDR3 has 18 amino acids. Germline V gene sequence: CDR1 SGHKS, CDR2 YYEKEE (reference sequence). The CDR3: CASSQAPSGQGGSYEQYF. The CDR3 DNA follows: TGTGCCAGCAGCCAAGCACCATCGGGACAGGGGGGCTCCTACGAGCAGTACTTC.

This chain joins TRBV5-1 and TRBJ1-3; 7 bases line up with TRBD1. Germline V gene sequence: CDR1 SGHRS, CDR2 YFSETQ. The junction had 12 bases not matched to a gene; V was cut back by 0 bases and J by 0 bases. This CDR3 spans 19 amino acids. The CDR3, as DNA: TGCGCCAGCAGCTTGGCCCGGGGACAGAGCAGATACTCTGGAAACACCATATATTTT. Its protein is CASSLARGQSRYSGNTIYF. The full variable domain, in which reference TRBV5-1 and TRBJ1-3 provide the parts outside the CDR3, is KAGVTQTPRYLIKTRGQQVTLSCSPISGHRSVSWYQQTPGQGLQFLFEYFSETQRNKGNFPGRFSGRQFSNSRSEMNVSTLELGDSALYLCASSLARGQSRYSGNTIYFGEGSWLTVV.

The rearrangement joins TRBV30 to TRBJ1-3; 8 nucleotides match TRBD1. V gave up 5 bases and J gave up 2 bases; unmatched junction bases: 2. Germline assignment: CDR1 GTSNPN and CDR2 SVGIG (reference sequence). This CDR3 is built from 13 residues. The CDR3 loop is CAWETGAGNTIYF. Written as DNA, the CDR3 is TGTGCCTGGGAGACAGGGGCTGGAAACACCATATATTTT.

This clone was seen only once. CDR3: CASSPGSTDTQYF. CDR3 bases: TGTGCCAGCAGCCCGGGGTCCACAGATACGCAGTATTTT. The V call is TRBV6-6, the J call TRBJ2-3; the D gene is possibly TRBD2 (5 bases). The ends were cut back, 6 bases at V and 2 bases at J, with 9 bases in the middle. Germline V CDR1 and CDR2: MNHNY, SVGAGI (reference sequence). There are 13 residues in the CDR3.

V gene TRBV28 combines with J gene TRBJ2-1; D is possibly TRBD1 (6 bases). With 3 bases removed from V and 6 bases from J, the gap between germline ends came to 12 bases. Germline assignment: CDR1 MDHEN and CDR2 SYDVKM. The CDR3 has 14 amino acids. CDR3 residues: CASSFLGGSNEQFF. Written as DNA, the CDR3 is TGTGCCAGCAGTTTTCTAGGGGGATCCAATGAGCAGTTCTTC.

V gene TRBV5-5 combines with J gene TRBJ1-6; TRBD1 might be the D (6 bases). V was shortened by 2 bases and J by 6 bases, with 12 bases between the two germline ends. The germline gives CDR1 SGHKS, CDR2 YYEKEE (reference sequence). The CDR3 sequence is 15 residues long. CDR3 protein: CASSLQGSSNSPLHF. CDR3 coding DNA: TGTGCCAGCAGCTTACAGGGAAGTAGTAATTCACCCCTCCACTTT.

The rearrangement links TRBV7-2 to TRBJ1-5, with D perhaps TRBD1 (5 bases). This CDR3 spans 14 amino acids. Germline V lookup: CDR1 SGHTA, CDR2 FQGNSA. Trimming cost V 5 bases and J 4 bases, with 12 bases left between them. The CDR3 DNA sequence: TGTGCCAGCAGCGGGGGGTTGGGAAATCAGCCCCAGCATTTT. This translates into CASSGGLGNQPQHF.

The chain carries TRBV9 and TRBJ1-2; D remains ambiguous. V was shortened by 0 bases and J by 5 bases, with 17 bases between the two germline ends. Looked up from germline, CDR1 is SGDLS and CDR2 is YYNGEE. The CDR3 runs 16 residues. This CDR3 is CASSVAGFPEYYGYTF. The CDR3 coding sequence is TGTGCCAGCAGCGTAGCGGGATTTCCAGAATATTATGGCTACACCTTC.

J is TRBJ1-2 and V is TRBV7-3, with D perhaps matching TRBD1 (6 bases). The CDR3 runs 14 residues. Looked up from germline, CDR1 is SGHTA and CDR2 is FQGTGA. V was shortened by 2 bases and J by 4 bases, with 11 bases between the two germline ends. The CDR3 loop reads CASSLQGQGYGYTF. CDR3 sequence (DNA): TGTGCCAGCAGCTTACAGGGGCAAGGCTATGGCTACACCTTC.

V and J are TRBV7-2 and TRBJ1-3, with D possibly TRBD1 on 5 matching bases. Between the trimmed V and J ends, which lost 9 bases and 4 bases, there was a span of 16 bases. CDR1 is SGHTA and CDR2 is FQGNSA in the germline V gene. This CDR3 region has 14 residues. The DNA for the CDR3 is TGTGCCAGTAATTTCGGGACTGCGGGAAACACCATATATTTT. It codes for CASNFGTAGNTIYF.

This clone was detected only a few times. The chain carries TRBV7-9 and TRBJ1-2, with TRBD1 matching over 11 bases. The J segment lost 7 bases and the V segment lost 4 bases, leaving 5 bases of the junction unmatched. In germline, CDR1 is SEHNR, CDR2 FQNEAQ (reference sequence). The CDR3 sequence is 14 residues long. The CDR3 region is CASSWGTGGSGYTF. The CDR3 coding sequence is TGTGCCAGCAGCTGGGGGACAGGGGGTAGTGGCTACACCTTC.

The chain carries TRBV30 and TRBJ2-1; a possible D gene is TRBD2 (5 bases). CDR3 length equals 13 residues. CDR1 is GTSNPN and CDR2 is SVGIG in the germline V gene (reference sequence). The germline V and J ends were trimmed by 3 bases and 4 bases, with 10 bases remaining between them. For the CDR3, the DNA is TGTGCCTGGAGGCGGACTTTTTACAATGAGCAGTTCTTC. Its translation: CAWRRTFYNEQFF. Full variable domain (remainder filled in from reference TRBV30 and TRBJ2-1): SQTIHQWPATLVQPVGSPLSLECTVEGTSNPNLYWYRQAAGRGLQLLFYSVGIGQISSEVPQNLSASRPQDRQFILSSKKLLLSDSGFYLCAWRRTFYNEQFFGPGTRLTVL.

Only a few counts were recorded for this clone. The chain joins TRBV25-1 to TRBJ1-1; TRBD1 might be the D (6 bases). The CDR3 has 18 amino acids. Germline CDR1 MGHDK, CDR2 SYGVNS. V gave up 5 bases and J gave up 3 bases, with 25 bases separating them. CDR3 residues: CASSPLKSTGKKDTEAFF. CDR3 in DNA: TGTGCCAGCAGTCCTTTAAAATCTACAGGGAAGAAGGACACTGAAGCTTTCTTT.

By sample share, this clone is medium-sized. The chain joins TRBV4-3 to TRBJ1-3; D is undetermined. The germline V and J ends were trimmed by 1 base and 4 bases, with 17 bases remaining between them. Germline-derived CDR1 and CDR2 are LGHNA and YSLEER. The CDR3 is 17 residues long. The CDR3 region has the DNA TGCGCCAGCAGCCAAGGGTCGGCGGCCAGTCGAGGAAACACCATATATTTT. Its translation is CASSQGSAASRGNTIYF.

The J gene is TRBJ1-2, the V gene TRBV6-1; D possibly corresponds to TRBD1 (6 bases). This CDR3 has 14 amino acids. The germline V gene has CDR1 MNHNS and CDR2 SASEGT. Trimming stripped 3 bases from V and 2 bases from J, with 10 bases between. CDR3 in amino acids: CASSDWGLNYGYTF. The CDR3 region has the DNA TGTGCCAGCAGTGATTGGGGGCTCAACTATGGCTACACCTTC.

The chain is built from TRBV7-3 and TRBJ2-6; TRBD2 agrees at 8 bases. This CDR3 contains 17 residues. With 5 bases clipped from V and 0 bases from J, the junction kept 6 bases outside the gene matches. CDR1 SGHTA and CDR2 FQGTGA come from the germline V gene. CDR3 sequence: CASSPSGTSSGANVLTF. The DNA of the CDR3 is TGTGCCAGCAGCCCAAGCGGGACTAGCTCTGGGGCCAACGTCCTGACTTTC.

The rearrangement uses TRBV5-1 and TRBJ2-3, with 7 bases matching TRBD1. The CDR3 contains 14 residues. Germline V CDR1 and CDR2: SGHRS, YFSETQ. V trimming: 0 bases; J trimming: 5 bases; junction bases outside the gene matches: 3. The CDR3 DNA sequence: TGCGCCAGCAGCTTGGGAGGGGGCCAAGATACGCAGTATTTT. Protein product: CASSLGGGQDTQYF.

This chain joins TRBV3-1 (or the pseudogene TRBV3-2) and TRBJ1-6, with 8 bases lining up with TRBD1. This CDR3 is built from 15 residues. The J segment lost 12 bases and the V segment lost 6 bases, leaving 13 bases of the junction unmatched. The germline V gene encodes CDR1 LGHDT and CDR2 YNNKEL (reference sequence). CDR3 DNA sequence: TGTGCCAGCAGGTGGACAGGGCCGAAGGTGGGACCCCTCCACTTT. Protein: CASRWTGPKVGPLHF.

As for this clone: In the same sample, other DNA sequences code for this CDR3. The gene calls are TRBV5-4 and TRBJ1-2; 8 nucleotides line up with TRBD1. Trimming took 3 bases from V and 8 from J; bases not matched to a gene: 6. This CDR3 spans 13 amino acids. Looked up from germline, CDR1 is SGHNT and CDR2 is YYREEE (reference sequence). CDR3 nucleotides: TGTGCCAGCAGCTCCGGACAGGGAGGGGGCTACACCTTC. Encoded protein: CASSSGQGGGYTF.

This clone showed up just once. The rearrangement links TRBV28 to TRBJ2-7; TRBD1 matches 8 bases. V dropped 6 bases and J dropped 2; count of bases not matched to a gene: 6. This CDR3 is 14 amino acids long. Germline-derived CDR1 and CDR2 are MDHEN and SYDVKM. CDR3 nucleotide sequence: TGTGCCAGCAGCTCAGGGGGCGCGACCTACGAGCAGTACTTC. Protein sequence: CASSSGGATYEQYF.